This T cell receptor (beta chain) was retrieved from a study of shared clonotypes between healthy human individuals. Libraries were prepared by immunoSEQ multiplex PCR; TCRdb keeps only in-frame clonotypes and omits some of them. The sample yields about 470,000 clones, 70% to 80% seen once. Sequencing input: PBMCs. This receptor was taken from a woman between 40 and 55 years old in good health. Some clones in this sample may be carry-over from other donors' samples.

The CDR3 sequence: CASTSVGTGNTIYF. Written as DNA, the CDR3 is TGTGCCAGCACCTCAGTAGGGACTGGAAACACCATATATTTT. The rearrangement uses TRBV28 and TRBJ1-3, with no clear D. Per germline, CDR1 MDHEN and CDR2 SYDVKM. The CDR3 runs 14 residues. V gave up 7 bases and J gave up 2 bases, with 12 bases separating them. The variable domain in full, with the rest retrieved from reference TRBV28 and TRBJ1-3, is DVKVTQSSRYLVKRTGEKVFLECVQDMDHENMFWYRQDPGLGLRLIYFSYDVKMKEKGDIPEGYSVSREKKERFSLILESASTNQTSMYLCASTSVGTGNTIYFGEGSWLTVV.